This T cell receptor beta chain was recovered during a study of blood T cell repertoires in COVID-19. At the level of the study: Acute-phase and convalescent COVID-19 samples originated in the United States, Italy and Spain. T cells, B-cell-depleted T cells, or PBMCs provided the cDNA or gDNA that served as material.

Individuals drawn from under 30 US areas were roughly 18 to 95 years old. The study assigned cohorts using participant-reported clinical history. Method: immunoSEQ multiplex PCR; TCRdb's copy keeps in-frame clones and lacks some. The sample contains almost 500,000 clones, 70% to 90% of which appear only once. The V segment lost 1 base and the J segment 1 base; nucleotides outside the gene matches: 8. The CDR3 consists of 18 residues. Germline CDR1 and CDR2: SGHVS and FQNEAQ. Input material: PBMCs or T cells enriched from blood (not recorded which). V and J are TRBV7-8 and TRBJ1-3; 9 nucleotides agree with TRBD1. The sequence came from a woman in her sixties or seventies who had recovered from COVID-19. CDR3 DNA sequence: TGTGCCAGCAGCTTAGTACGGGACAGGGTATCATCTGGAAACACCATATATTTT. This codes for CASSLVRDRVSSGNTIYF.